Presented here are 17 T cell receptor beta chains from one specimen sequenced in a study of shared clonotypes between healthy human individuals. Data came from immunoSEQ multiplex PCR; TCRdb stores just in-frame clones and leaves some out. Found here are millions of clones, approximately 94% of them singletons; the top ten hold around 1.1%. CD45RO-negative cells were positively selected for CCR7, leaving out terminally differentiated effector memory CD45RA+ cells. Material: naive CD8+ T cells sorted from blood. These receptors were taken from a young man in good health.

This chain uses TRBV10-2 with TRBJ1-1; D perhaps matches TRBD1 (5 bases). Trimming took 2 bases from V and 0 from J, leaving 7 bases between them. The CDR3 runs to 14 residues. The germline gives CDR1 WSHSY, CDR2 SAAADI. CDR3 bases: TGCGCCAGCAGTGAGGTGGGGGTGAACACTGAAGCTTTCTTT. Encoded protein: CASSEVGVNTEAFF.

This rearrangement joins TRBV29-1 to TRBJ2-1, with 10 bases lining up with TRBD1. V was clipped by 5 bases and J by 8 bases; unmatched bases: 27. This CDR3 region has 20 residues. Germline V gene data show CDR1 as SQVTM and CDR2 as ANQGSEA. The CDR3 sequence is CSVKSGQGVSSPVRGDEQFF. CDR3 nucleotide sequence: TGCAGCGTTAAATCCGGACAGGGGGTTTCTAGTCCAGTTCGTGGCGATGAGCAGTTCTTC.

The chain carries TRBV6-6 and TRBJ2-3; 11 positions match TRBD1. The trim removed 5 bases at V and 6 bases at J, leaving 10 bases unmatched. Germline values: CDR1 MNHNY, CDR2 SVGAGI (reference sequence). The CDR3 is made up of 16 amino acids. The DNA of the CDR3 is TGTGCCAGCAGTCCCTGGACAGGGGGCCTGCCGGATACGCAGTATTTT. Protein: CASSPWTGGLPDTQYF.

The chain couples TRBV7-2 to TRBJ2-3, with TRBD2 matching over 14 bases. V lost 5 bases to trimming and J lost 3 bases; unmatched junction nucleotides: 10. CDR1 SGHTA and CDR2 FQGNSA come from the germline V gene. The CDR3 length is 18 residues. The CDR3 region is CASSLGLAGGSDTDTQYF. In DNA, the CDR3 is TGTGCCAGCAGCCTCGGACTAGCGGGAGGTTCGGATACAGATACGCAGTATTTT.

DNA of the CDR3: TGCGCCAGCAGCCAATACCCGGACGGAGAGACCCAGTACTTC. Amino acids: CASSQYPDGETQYF. The chain recombines TRBV4-1 with TRBJ2-5; the D is unclear. V was cut by 2 bases and J by 4 bases, with 11 bases left in between. The germline V gene has CDR1 MGHRA and CDR2 YSYEKL. The CDR3 is 14 residues long.

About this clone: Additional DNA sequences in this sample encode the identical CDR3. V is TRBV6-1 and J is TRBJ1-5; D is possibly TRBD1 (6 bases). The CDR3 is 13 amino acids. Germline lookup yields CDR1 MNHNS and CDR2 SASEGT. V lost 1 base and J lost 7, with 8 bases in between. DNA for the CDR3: TGTGCCAGCAGTGAAGGAGGGGGGCAGCCCCAGCATTTT. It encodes CASSEGGGQPQHF.

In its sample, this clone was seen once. The DNA of the CDR3 is TGTGCCAGCAGCTCGGGACAGGGGGTCTCACCCCTCCACTTT. Amino acids: CASSSGQGVSPLHF. This sequence joins TRBV13 and TRBJ1-6; 11 bases match TRBD1. From germline, CDR1 is PRHDT and CDR2 FYEKMQ (reference sequence). V was pared by 4 bases and J by 10 bases, with 3 bases of the junction left unmatched. The CDR3 consists of 14 residues.

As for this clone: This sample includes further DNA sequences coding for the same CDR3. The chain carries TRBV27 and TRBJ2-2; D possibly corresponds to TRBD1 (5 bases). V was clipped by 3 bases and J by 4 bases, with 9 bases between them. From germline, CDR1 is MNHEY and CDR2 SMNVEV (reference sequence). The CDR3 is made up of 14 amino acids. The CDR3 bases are TGTGCCAGCAGTTTTGTAGGGGCCACCGGGGAGCTGTTTTTT. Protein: CASSFVGATGELFF.

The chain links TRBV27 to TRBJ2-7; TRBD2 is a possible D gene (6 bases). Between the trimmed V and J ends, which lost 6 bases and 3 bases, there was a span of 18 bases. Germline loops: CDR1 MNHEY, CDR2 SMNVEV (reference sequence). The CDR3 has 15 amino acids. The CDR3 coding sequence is TGTGCCAGCAGACGCACCGGGACTGGGCTCTACGAGCAGTACTTC. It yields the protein CASRRTGTGLYEQYF.

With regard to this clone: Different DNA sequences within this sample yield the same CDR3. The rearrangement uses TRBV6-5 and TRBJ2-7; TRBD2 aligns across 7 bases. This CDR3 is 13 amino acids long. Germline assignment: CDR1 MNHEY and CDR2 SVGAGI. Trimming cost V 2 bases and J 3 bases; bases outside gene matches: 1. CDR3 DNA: TGTGCCAGCAGTTACGGCGGGAGCTACGAGCAGTACTTC. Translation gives CASSYGGSYEQYF.

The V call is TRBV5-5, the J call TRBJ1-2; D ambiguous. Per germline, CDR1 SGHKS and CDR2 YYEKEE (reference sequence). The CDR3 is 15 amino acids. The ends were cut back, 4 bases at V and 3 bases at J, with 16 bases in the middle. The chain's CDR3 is CASSIDQRTYYGYTF. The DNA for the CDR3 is TGTGCCAGCAGCATAGATCAACGGACCTACTATGGCTACACCTTC.

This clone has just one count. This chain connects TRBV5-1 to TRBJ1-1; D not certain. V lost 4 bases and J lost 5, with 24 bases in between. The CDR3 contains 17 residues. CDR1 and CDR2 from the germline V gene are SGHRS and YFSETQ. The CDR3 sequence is CASSAGPAEGLGTEAFF. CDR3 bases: TGCGCCAGCAGCGCTGGCCCGGCAGAAGGCTTAGGGACTGAAGCTTTCTTT. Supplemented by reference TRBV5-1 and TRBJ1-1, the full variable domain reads KAGVTQTPRYLIKTRGQQVTLSCSPISGHRSVSWYQQTPGQGLQFLFEYFSETQRNKGNFPGRFSGRQFSNSRSEMNVSTLELGDSALYLCASSAGPAEGLGTEAFFGQGTRLTVV.

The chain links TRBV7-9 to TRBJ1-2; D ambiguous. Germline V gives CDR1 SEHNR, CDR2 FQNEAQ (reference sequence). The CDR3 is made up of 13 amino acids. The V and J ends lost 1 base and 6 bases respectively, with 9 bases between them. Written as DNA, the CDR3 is TGTGCCAGCAGCTTAGGATTAGGGAATGGCTACACCTTC. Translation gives CASSLGLGNGYTF.

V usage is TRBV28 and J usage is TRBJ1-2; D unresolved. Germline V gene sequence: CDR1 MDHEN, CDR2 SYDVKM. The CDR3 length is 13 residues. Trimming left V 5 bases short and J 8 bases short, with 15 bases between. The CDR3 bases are TGTGCCAGCAGTCTGGACGGTCCTAGGGGCTACACCTTC. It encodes CASSLDGPRGYTF.

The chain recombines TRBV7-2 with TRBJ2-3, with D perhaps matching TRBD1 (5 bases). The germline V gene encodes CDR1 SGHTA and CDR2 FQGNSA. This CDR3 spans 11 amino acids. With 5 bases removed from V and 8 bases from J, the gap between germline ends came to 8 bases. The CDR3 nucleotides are TGTGCCAGCAGCCCCCAGGGTACGCAGTATTTT. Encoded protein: CASSPQGTQYF.

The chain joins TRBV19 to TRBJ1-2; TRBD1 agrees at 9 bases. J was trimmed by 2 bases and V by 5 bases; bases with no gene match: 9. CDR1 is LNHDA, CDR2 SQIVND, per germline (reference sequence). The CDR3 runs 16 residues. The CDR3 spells CASSPGQGWGNYGYTF. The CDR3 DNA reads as TGTGCCAGTAGTCCGGGACAGGGTTGGGGAAACTATGGCTACACCTTC. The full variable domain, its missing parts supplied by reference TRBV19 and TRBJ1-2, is DGGITQSPKYLFRKEGQNVTLSCEQNLNHDAMYWYRQDPGQGLRLIYYSQIVNDFQKGDIAEGYSVSREKKESFPLTVTSAQKNPTAFYLCASSPGQGWGNYGYTFGSGTRLTVV.

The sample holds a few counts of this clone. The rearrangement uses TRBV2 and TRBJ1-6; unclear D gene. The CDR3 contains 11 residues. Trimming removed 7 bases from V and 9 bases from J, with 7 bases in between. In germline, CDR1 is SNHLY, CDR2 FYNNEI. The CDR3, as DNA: TGTGCCAGCACCGTCGGTTCACCCCTCCACTTT. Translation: CASTVGSPLHF.